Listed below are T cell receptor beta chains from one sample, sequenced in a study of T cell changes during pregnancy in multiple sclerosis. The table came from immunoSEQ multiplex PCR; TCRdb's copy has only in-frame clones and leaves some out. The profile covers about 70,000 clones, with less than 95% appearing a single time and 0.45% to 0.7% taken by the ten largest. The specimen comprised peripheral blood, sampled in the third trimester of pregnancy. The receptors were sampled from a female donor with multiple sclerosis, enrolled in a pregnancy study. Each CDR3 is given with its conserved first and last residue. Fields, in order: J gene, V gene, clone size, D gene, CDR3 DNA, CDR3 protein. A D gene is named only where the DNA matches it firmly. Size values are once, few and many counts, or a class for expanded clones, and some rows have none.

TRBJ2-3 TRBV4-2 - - TGTGCCAGCAGCCAAGAGGGTGGGGGGGCCACAGATACGCAGTATTTT CASSQEGGGATDTQYF
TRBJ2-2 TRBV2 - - TGTGCCAGCAGTGTCGGGCAGGGGTACGGGGAGCTGTTTTTT CASSVGQGYGELFF
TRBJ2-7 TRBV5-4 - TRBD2 TGTGCCAGCAGCTTGGGTAGCGGGGGACTCTACGAGCAGTACTTC CASSLGSGGLYEQYF
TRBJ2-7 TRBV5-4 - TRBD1 TGTGCCAGCAGCTTGGTGGCAGGGGGCGAGCAGTACTTC CASSLVAGGEQYF
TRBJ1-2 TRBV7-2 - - TGTGCCAGCAGCTTAGGAGGGTCCTATGGCTACACCTTC CASSLGGSYGYTF
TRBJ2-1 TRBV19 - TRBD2 TGTGCCACCCAACGACTAGCGGGGGGCCCGGTGGTTAACAATGAGCAGTTCTTC CATQRLAGGPVVNNEQFF
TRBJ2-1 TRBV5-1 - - TGCGCCAGCAGCTCGGAGGGGTATGGGCAGGGGCAGTTCTTC CASSSEGYGQGQFF
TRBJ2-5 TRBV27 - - TGTGCCAGCAGTTTATCTGGCGGCCAAGAGACCCAGTACTTC CASSLSGGQETQYF
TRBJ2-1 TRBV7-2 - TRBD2 TGTGCCAGCAGCTTATTTCGCGCGGGGGTGACAAATGAGCAGTTCTTC CASSLFRAGVTNEQFF
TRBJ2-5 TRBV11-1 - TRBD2 TGTGCCAGCAGCTCCGGGGGGGGCCTACAGACCCAGTACTTC CASSSGGGLQTQYF
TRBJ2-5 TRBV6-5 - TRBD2 TGTGCCAGCACCGCCCGCGGGGGAACTCAAGAGACCCAGTACTTC CASTARGGTQETQYF
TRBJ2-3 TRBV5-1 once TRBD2 TGCGCCAGCAGCGGACGACTAGCGGGGGACACAGATACGCAGTATTTT CASSGRLAGDTDTQYF
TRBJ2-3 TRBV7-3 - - TGTGCCAGCAGCTTAAGCAGGGAAAATACGCAGTATTTT CASSLSRENTQYF
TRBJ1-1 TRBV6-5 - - TGTGCCAGCAGTTACTCGAGGCGGCAGAACACTGAAGCTTTCTTT CASSYSRRQNTEAFF
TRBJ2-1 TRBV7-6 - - TGTGCCAGCAGCTTATGGGCAGGTACTAGAAATGAGCAGTTCTTC CASSLWAGTRNEQFF
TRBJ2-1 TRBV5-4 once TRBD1 TGTGCCAGCACCCCCAGAGGGGGCCAAGATGAGCAGTTCTTC CASTPRGGQDEQFF
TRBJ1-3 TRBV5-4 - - TGTGCCAGCAGCTTGACAGGGCCGGGAAACACCATATATTTT CASSLTGPGNTIYF
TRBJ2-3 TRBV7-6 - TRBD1 TGTGCCAGCAGCCTCGGACAGGGGTCGATCCCAGATACGCAGTATTTT CASSLGQGSIPDTQYF
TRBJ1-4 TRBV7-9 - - TGTGCCAGCACCACCCTCGACAGCCGTCCTAATGAAAAACTGTTTTTT CASTTLDSRPNEKLFF
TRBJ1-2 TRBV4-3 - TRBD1 TGCGCCAGCAGCCAAGTAGAGACAGGGGGCTATGGCTACACCTTC CASSQVETGGYGYTF
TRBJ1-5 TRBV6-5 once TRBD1 TGTGCCAGCAGTTCGCAGGGGGTTAGCAATCAGCCCCAGCATTTT CASSSQGVSNQPQHF
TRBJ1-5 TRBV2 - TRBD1 TGTGCCAGCAGTGGACAGGGGGCAGGACAGCCCCAGCATTTT CASSGQGAGQPQHF
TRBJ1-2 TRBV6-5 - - TGTGCCAGCAGCAAACAAGGAGGTGGCTACACCTTC CASSKQGGGYTF
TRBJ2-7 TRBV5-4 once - TGTGCCAGCAGCCCTGGTTTCAGGGATCGGCTATCGGACGAGCAGTACTTC CASSPGFRDRLSDEQYF
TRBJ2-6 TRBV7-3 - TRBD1 TGTGCCAGCAGCCAAAGGGGACAGGGGGCCGGGGCCAACGTCCTGACTTTC CASSQRGQGAGANVLTF
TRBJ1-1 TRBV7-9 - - TGTGCCAGCGCCCTTATCGACAGGACGACTCTGAACACTGAAGCTTTCTTT CASALIDRTTLNTEAFF
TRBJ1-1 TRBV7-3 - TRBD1 TGTGCCAGCAGCAGAACAGGGGGCGCTTTGAACACTGAAGCTTTCTTT CASSRTGGALNTEAFF
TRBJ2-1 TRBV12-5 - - TGTGCTAGTGGTTTGCCGCGACAGGTCGGGACCTACAATGAGCAGTTCTTC CASGLPRQVGTYNEQFF
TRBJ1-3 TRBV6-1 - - TGTGCCAGCAGTGAAGCTGGTCGGGGATCTGGAAACACCATATATTTT CASSEAGRGSGNTIYF
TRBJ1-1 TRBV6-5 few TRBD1 TGTGCCAGCAGTGCGCGGACAGGGGGACAAACTGAAGCTTTCTTT CASSARTGGQTEAFF
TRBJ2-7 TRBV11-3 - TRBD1 TGTGCCAGCAGCCCCGGACAGGGGTCCCTTGGGGAGCAGTACTTC CASSPGQGSLGEQYF
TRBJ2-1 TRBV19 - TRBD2 TGTGCCAGTAGTATGGGACTAGCGGGGGGGACTGAGCAGTTCTTC CASSMGLAGGTEQFF
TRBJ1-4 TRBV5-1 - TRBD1 TGCGCCAGCAGCGCCACAGGGGGCGCCGAAAAACTGTTTTTT CASSATGGAEKLFF
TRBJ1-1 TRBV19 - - TGTGCCAGTAGTGTCGGCGGATCGCCGAACACTGAAGCTTTCTTT CASSVGGSPNTEAFF
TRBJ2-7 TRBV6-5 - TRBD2 TGTGCCAGCATCCCATCGGGCGGGGGGCGCGAGCAGTACTTC CASIPSGGGREQYF
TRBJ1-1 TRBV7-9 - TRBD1 TGTGCCAGCAGCCCCCAACAGGGGGTGAACACTGAAGCTTTCTTT CASSPQQGVNTEAFF
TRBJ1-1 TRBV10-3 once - TGTGCCATCAGTGAGTCGGGGGCGGTTATATTTGAAGCTTTCTTT CAISESGAVIFEAFF
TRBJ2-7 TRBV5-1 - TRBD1 TGCGCCAGCAGCTTGGCCTTACGTTCGAGGACAGGAGACTCCTACGAGCAGTACTTC CASSLALRSRTGDSYEQYF
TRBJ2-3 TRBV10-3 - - TGTGCCATCAGCGCGAGGGTGGATACGCAGTATTTT CAISARVDTQYF
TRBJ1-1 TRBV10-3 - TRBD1 TGTGCCATCACTAAAACCGGGACAGAAAACACTGAAGCTTTCTTT CAITKTGTENTEAFF
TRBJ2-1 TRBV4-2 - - TGTGCCAGCAGCCAAGAGGGGGGTGGTTTCGATGAGCAGTTCTTC CASSQEGGGFDEQFF
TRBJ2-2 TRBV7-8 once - TGTGCCAGCAGCGTGGGGGCCTACACCGGGGAGCTGTTTTTT CASSVGAYTGELFF
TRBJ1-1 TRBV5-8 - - TGTGCCAGCAGCTTGGAGGAGGGAACGAACACTGAAGCTTTCTTT CASSLEEGTNTEAFF
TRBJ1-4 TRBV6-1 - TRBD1 TGTGCCAGCAGTGTTCCGGGACAGGGATTTGAAAAACTGTTTTTT CASSVPGQGFEKLFF
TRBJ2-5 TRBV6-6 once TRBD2 TGTGCCAGCAGACCTAGCGGGGGGGCTTGGGAGACCCAGTACTTC CASRPSGGAWETQYF